Sequencing of this T cell receptor beta chain was carried out in a study of Graves' ophthalmopathy and Graves' hyperthyroidism. This clonotype has only a few counts. A read error may account for a junction end that differs from germline. RNA transcripts were the template, and TCR beta CDR3 regions were amplified from them. The workflow started with a first-round RT-PCR run with HTBI primers and then moved on to a second-round multiplex PCR. MiXCR, applied by TCRdb to the multiplex PCR reads, yields one record per CDR3 protein. The data contain 500,000 to 800,000 distinct CDR3 sequences, about 40% of them singletons. The CDR3 covers 13 residues. CDR1 and CDR2 (germline): MNHNY, SVGAGI (reference sequence).

The genes are TRBV6-6 and TRBJ1-1; 7 nucleotides match TRBD1. The specimen was peripheral blood. This sequence originates from an adult man with Graves' ophthalmopathy. The CDR3 DNA reads TGTGCCAGCAGCAGACAGGGCTGGACTGAAACTTTCTTT. It yields the protein CASSRQGWTETFF.